These 10 T cell receptor beta chains originate from one sample sequenced in a study of cytomegalovirus exposure and HLA in healthy donors. The study ran its PCR with 60 Vbeta and 13 Jbeta primers. Some clones are missing from TCRdb's copy, which holds only in-frame ones; the method was immunoSEQ multiplex PCR. The table includes about 130,000 clones, over 75% detected once. Sequenced material: PBMCs. These receptors came from a woman aged 40 to 55 in good health and CMV-seropositive.

The chain couples TRBV18 to TRBJ1-1; weak D call: TRBD1 (5 bases). With 1 base removed from V and 9 bases from J, the gap between germline ends came to 9 bases. In germline, CDR1 is KGHSH, CDR2 LQKENI. The CDR3 totals 12 residues. The CDR3: CASSPLDSQAFF. The CDR3 bases are TGTGCCAGCTCACCACTCGACAGCCAAGCTTTCTTT.

The chain uses TRBV7-2 and TRBJ2-1; maybe TRBD2 (5 bases). With 1 base removed from V and 5 bases from J, the gap between germline ends came to 12 bases. This CDR3 comprises 15 residues. The germline gives CDR1 SGHTA, CDR2 FQGNSA. The CDR3 loop is CASSLVVAQHNEQFF. The CDR3 DNA follows: TGTGCCAGCAGCTTAGTCGTAGCGCAGCACAATGAGCAGTTCTTC. Variable domain in full (rest from reference TRBV7-2 and TRBJ2-1): GAGVSQSPSNKVTEKGKDVELRCDPISGHTALYWYRQSLGQGLEFLIYFQGNSAPDKSGLPSDRFSAERTGGSVSTLTIQRTQQEDSAVYLCASSLVVAQHNEQFFGPGTRLTVL.

V is TRBV9 and J is TRBJ1-1; no firm D call. The CDR3 is 11 residues long. Trimming removed 5 bases from V and 5 bases from J, with 7 bases in between. Germline values: CDR1 SGDLS, CDR2 YYNGEE. CDR3 bases: TGTGCCAGCAGTCACGGGACTGAAGCTTTCTTT. This encodes CASSHGTEAFF. Combining the CDR3 with reference TRBV9 and TRBJ1-1 gives the whole variable domain DSGVTQTPKHLITATGQRVTLRCSPRSGDLSVYWYQQSLDQGLQFLIQYYNGEERAKGNILERFSAQQFPDLHSELNLSSLELGDSALYFCASSHGTEAFFGQGTRLTVV.

The chain carries TRBV5-4 and TRBJ1-6; D uncertain. The germline V gene has CDR1 SGHNT and CDR2 YYREEE (reference sequence). The V end lost 0 bases, the J end lost 8 bases, and 9 bases lay between the germline ends. The CDR3 extends over 14 amino acids. CDR3 residues: CASSLVGSDSPLHF. In nucleotides, the CDR3 is TGTGCCAGCAGCTTGGTCGGCAGCGATTCACCCCTCCACTTT.

The chain has TRBV4-3 and TRBJ1-3; TRBD1 aligns across 9 bases. V was pared by 1 base and J by 4 bases, with 2 bases of the junction left unmatched. The CDR3 has 15 amino acids. CDR1 LGHNA and CDR2 YSLEER come from the germline V gene. CDR3 in DNA: TGCGCCAGCAGCCAAGGGACAGGGGAAGGAAACACCATATATTTT. Amino acids: CASSQGTGEGNTIYF.

This chain links TRBV7-2 with TRBJ2-1; 9 bases map to TRBD2. V lost 0 bases to trimming and J lost 4 bases; unmatched junction nucleotides: 4. CDR1 and CDR2 (germline): SGHTA, FQGNSA. This CDR3 is 16 amino acids long. CDR3 DNA: TGTGCCAGCAGCTTAGCGGCGGGAGGGTCTTACAATGAGCAGTTCTTC. Amino acids: CASSLAAGGSYNEQFF.

The J gene is TRBJ1-2, the V gene TRBV5-4, with unresolved D. Germline assignment: CDR1 SGHNT and CDR2 YYREEE (reference sequence). This CDR3 is built from 14 residues. Deletions cut 0 bases from V and 7 bases from J, with 13 bases between. Written as DNA, the CDR3 is TGTGCCAGCAGCTTGGGGGGTGAGGGCGGTGGCTACACCTTC. The encoded protein is CASSLGGEGGGYTF.

V is TRBV20-1 and J is TRBJ2-7; D perhaps matches TRBD1 (6 bases). The CDR3 has 11 amino acids. The V and J ends lost 4 bases and 6 bases respectively, with 10 bases between them. CDR1 is DFQATT, CDR2 SNEGSKA, per germline (reference sequence). The CDR3 protein is CSATRGGEQYF. In nucleotides, the CDR3 is TGCAGTGCTACTAGAGGGGGCGAGCAGTACTTC.

J is TRBJ2-2 and V is TRBV5-4, with a weak D call TRBD1 (6 bases). Trimming took off 4 bases at V and 5 bases at J, with 15 bases between the two ends. This CDR3 contains 15 residues. CDR1 and CDR2 from the germline V gene are SGHNT and YYREEE (reference sequence). CDR3 DNA: TGTGCCAGCAGCCGGCGAGGGGGAGAGACCGGGGAGCTGTTTTTT. This codes for CASSRRGGETGELFF.

V gene TRBV19 combines with J gene TRBJ1-1; the D gene is possibly TRBD1 (6 bases). Germline CDR1 and CDR2: LNHDA and SQIVND (reference sequence). This CDR3 comprises 16 residues. V lost 0 bases and J 3 bases, leaving 14 bases between the germline ends. CDR3 coding DNA: TGTGCCAGTAGTATAGACGCCTACAGGGAAGACACTGAAGCTTTCTTT. Residues: CASSIDAYREDTEAFF.